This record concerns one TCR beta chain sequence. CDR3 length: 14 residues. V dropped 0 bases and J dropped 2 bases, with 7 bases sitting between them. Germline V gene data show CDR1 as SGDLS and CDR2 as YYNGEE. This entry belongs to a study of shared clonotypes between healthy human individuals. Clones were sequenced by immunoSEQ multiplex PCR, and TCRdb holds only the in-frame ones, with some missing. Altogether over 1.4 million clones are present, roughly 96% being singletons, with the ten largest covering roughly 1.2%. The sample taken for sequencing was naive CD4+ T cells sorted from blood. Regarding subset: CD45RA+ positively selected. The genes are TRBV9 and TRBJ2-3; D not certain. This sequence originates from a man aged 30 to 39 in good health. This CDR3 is CASSVVGPTDTQYF. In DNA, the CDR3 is TGTGCCAGCAGCGTAGTTGGCCCCACAGATACGCAGTATTTT.